A single sample gave rise to the 6 T cell receptor beta chains below, sequenced in a study of CD8 T cells in ankylosing spondylitis. TCRdb independently ran MiXCR on the 5' RACE reads; one entry per CDR3 protein. In the table there are about 240,000 distinct CDR3 sequences, about 10% of which are singletons. What was sequenced was blood, either unsorted or a sorted T cell fraction (not recorded which). The receptor set was obtained from a male donor with ankylosing spondylitis or in good health (not recorded which).

Many counts were recorded for this clonotype. The rearrangement joins TRBV5-1 to TRBJ2-1; 11 bases agree with TRBD2. V dropped 4 bases and J dropped 0; count of bases not matched to a gene: 3. The CDR3 sequence is 16 residues long. The germline gives CDR1 SGHRS, CDR2 YFSETQ. CDR3 nucleotides: TGCGCCAGCAGCACTCTAGCGGGAGGCTCCTACAATGAGCAGTTCTTC. Residues: CASSTLAGGSYNEQFF.

This clonotype was counted many times. V gene TRBV20-1 combines with J gene TRBJ1-5; D ambiguous. Germline V gene data show CDR1 as DFQATT and CDR2 as SNEGSKA (reference sequence). The CDR3 has 15 amino acids. Trimming removed 3 bases from V and 0 bases from J, with 12 bases in between. In nucleotides, the CDR3 is TGCAGTGCTAGGTCGGGGTTGATTAGCAATCAGCCCCAGCATTTT. Translated, it gives CSARSGLISNQPQHF.

At least ten counts were recorded for this clonotype. The V call is TRBV6-5, the J call TRBJ2-3; D is uncertain. The germline V and J ends were trimmed by 6 bases and 6 bases, with 10 bases remaining between them. Germline CDR1 and CDR2: MNHEY and SVGAGI. The CDR3 has 12 amino acids. CDR3 bases: TGTGCCAGCAGCCCGGGTATTGATACGCAGTATTTT. Its protein is CASSPGIDTQYF.

This clonotype occurred a few times. This sequence joins TRBV7-2 and TRBJ2-7, with 7 nucleotides matching TRBD1. The CDR3 sequence is 14 residues long. Trimming took 5 bases from V and 5 from J; bases not matched to a gene: 9. CDR1 SGHTA and CDR2 FQGNSA come from the germline V gene. CDR3 in DNA: TGTGCCAGCAGCCCAGACAGGGTCCACGACGAGCAGTACTTC. Translated: CASSPDRVHDEQYF.

Ten or more counts support this clonotype. This chain connects TRBV4-1 to TRBJ2-2; D is unresolved. The CDR3 sequence is 16 residues long. The germline V gene encodes CDR1 MGHRA and CDR2 YSYEKL. With 0 bases removed from V and 0 bases from J, the gap between germline ends came to 8 bases. CDR3 sequence (DNA): TGCGCCAGCAGCCAAGATGGTGGCGCGAACACCGGGGAGCTGTTTTTT. It translates to CASSQDGGANTGELFF.

Turning to this clonotype: A much larger clone lies one base from this, so it may be a read error. The chain combines TRBV9 with TRBJ2-2; tentative D call: TRBD2 (5 bases). Trimming took 2 bases from V and 2 from J, leaving 16 bases between them. This CDR3 comprises 17 residues. The germline gives CDR1 SGDLS, CDR2 YYNGEE. CDR3 loop: CASSVFSGIANTGELFF. CDR3 coding DNA: TGTGCCAGCAGCGTCTTCTCCGGGATAGCAAACACCGGGGAGCTGTTTTTT.